This T cell receptor (beta chain) derives from a study of CD8+CD57+ T cells in acquired aplastic anemia. Study-wide points: Common to patients and controls were twenty-nine CD8+ CDR3 sequences.

The CDR3 is 13 amino acids. Trimming removed 8 bases from V and 5 bases from J, with 13 bases in between. The germline CDR1 and CDR2 sequences are ENHRY and SYGVKD. Genomic DNA served as template for TCR beta VDJ and CDR3 profiling. TCRdb reprocessed the reads with MiXCR, giving one entry per CDR3 protein. The sample lists approximately 470,000 distinct CDR3 sequences, around 30% seen once, with 0.75% to 0.95% in the top ten. All patients picked for sequencing had shown, by flow cytometry, an expansion of CD8+CD57+ cells. Each of the patients presented with severe acquired aplastic anemia. This clonotype was recorded at least ten times. Its antigen is as yet unknown.

This TCR was sampled from a human donor with aplastic anemia. The J gene is TRBJ1-5, the V gene TRBV10-3; D uncertain. Sample: sorted CD4+, CD8+, or CD8+CD57+ T cells (not recorded which) from PBMCs. The CDR3 loop reads CAIATKNYQPQHF. The CDR3 bases are TGTGCCATCGCGACGAAAAACTATCAGCCCCAGCATTTT.